The 6 T cell receptor beta chains reported below all come from one sample, sequenced in a study of blood T cell repertoires in COVID-19. Assay used: immunoSEQ multiplex PCR; TCRdb lists only in-frame clones, some missing. This repertoire shows 94,000 or so clones, almost 90% found once; its top ten account for roughly 8.1%. The specimen was peripheral blood. The receptors stem from a woman in her 70s with acute or convalescent COVID-19.

The rearrangement joins TRBV5-5 to TRBJ2-4; D call uncertain. Germline V gene lookup returns CDR1 SGHKS and CDR2 YYEKEE (reference sequence). The length of the CDR3 is 13 residues. The V end was cut by 4 bases, the J end by 9 bases, with 14 bases between. The CDR3: CASSVPRGGIQYF. The CDR3 bases are TGTGCCAGCAGCGTACCAAGAGGCGGCATTCAGTACTTC.

CDR3 residues: CASSVDRDRSGYTF. Here the CDR3 DNA reads TGTGCCAGCAGCGTCGACCGGGACAGGAGTGGCTACACCTTC. The V call is TRBV13, the J call TRBJ1-2; TRBD1 matches at 8 bases. CDR1 is PRHDT and CDR2 is FYEKMQ in the germline V gene (reference sequence). V gave up 5 bases and J gave up 7 bases; unmatched junction bases: 9. CDR3 length: 14 residues.

The chain uses TRBV6-5 and TRBJ2-7; 8 bases fit TRBD2. V dropped 2 bases and J dropped 0; count of bases not matched to a gene: 3. The germline gives CDR1 MNHEY, CDR2 SVGAGI. The CDR3 consists of 15 residues. CDR3 in DNA: TGTGCCAGCAGTTACGAGCGGGGGCACTCCTACGAGCAGTACTTC. Amino acids: CASSYERGHSYEQYF.

This clone appeared a single time. The gene calls are TRBV24-1 and TRBJ1-1, with D unclear. The germline V gene has CDR1 KGHDR and CDR2 SFDVKD. V lost 4 bases, J lost 0 bases, and 5 bases lay in between. The CDR3 spans 13 residues. CDR3 DNA sequence: TGTGCCACCAGTGACAGTGTGAACACTGAAGCTTTCTTT. It is translated as CATSDSVNTEAFF.

The genes are TRBV14 and TRBJ1-2; 7 bases are shared with TRBD1. Germline CDR1 and CDR2: SGHDN and FVKESK. The CDR3 has 14 residues. The V segment lost 2 bases and the J segment 5 bases; nucleotides outside the gene matches: 5. CDR3 nucleotides: TGTGCCAGCAGCCAAACAAGGGACAGTTATGGCTACACCTTC. Translation gives CASSQTRDSYGYTF.

This sequence joins TRBV7-9 and TRBJ1-1, with D tentatively TRBD1 (5 bases). CDR1 and CDR2 from the germline V gene are SEHNR and FQNEAQ (reference sequence). V dropped 5 bases and J dropped 5 bases, with 12 bases sitting between them. The CDR3 is made up of 13 amino acids. Here the CDR3 reads CASSNVGGTEAFF. The CDR3 DNA is TGTGCCAGCAGCAACGTCGGGGGGACTGAAGCTTTCTTT. Looking up the rest from reference TRBV7-9 and TRBJ1-1 gives the full variable domain: DTGVSQNPRHKITKRGQNVTFRCDPISEHNRLYWYRQTLGQGPEFLTYFQNEAQLEKSRLLSDRFSAERPKGSFSTLEIQRTEQGDSAMYLCASSNVGGTEAFFGQGTRLTVV.